Listed here is a single T cell receptor (beta chain). It lacks a known antigen. Base qualities are not recorded, but no much larger clone differs from it by a single base. V is clipped by 6 bases and J by 0 bases, and the sequence between their germline boundaries is 8 bases long. From the cysteine through the phenylalanine, the CDR3 covers 13 amino acids. Only the CDR3 DNA stays, 39 bases, in frame from base 1. CDR1 is given as LNHDA and CDR2 as SQIVND, both from the germline V gene (reference sequence). The trial excluded patients who had a history of autoimmune disease or who were on systemic immunosuppression. In every dose cohort, peripheral blood was drawn for TCR sequencing at baseline, cycle 4 day 1, and cycle 7 day 1. Samples came from an open-label, multicenter, first-in-human phase I dose-escalation trial of ivuxolimab. Adults with locally advanced or metastatic melanoma, renal cell carcinoma, hepatocellular carcinoma or head and neck squamous cell carcinoma were enrolled in the trial. Before TCR sequencing, CD4+ T cells and CD8+ T cells from peripheral blood were sorted into separate populations.

This sample was included in a study of OX40 agonist ivuxolimab in advanced cancers. The study in broad terms: The costimulatory receptor OX40 (CD134) was targeted by ivuxolimab, a fully human IgG2 agonistic monoclonal antibody. Intravenous ivuxolimab was administered to patients every 2 weeks at six dose levels: 0.01, 0.1, 0.3, 1.5, 3 and 10 mg/kg. Of the roughly 52 patients in dose escalation, 19 had hepatocellular carcinoma, about 15 had melanoma, 9 had renal cell carcinoma and 9 had head and neck cancer. The dose-escalation cohort was around 83% male with a mean age of roughly 62 years, ranging from roughly 23 to 90. Patients were allowed to have had prior anti-PD-1, anti-PD-L1 or anti-CTLA-4 therapy, and about 40% of the dose-escalation patients had been treated with checkpoint inhibitors. Partial responses occurred in three dose-escalation patients: two with cutaneous melanoma and one with hepatocellular carcinoma. The point of sequencing TCRbeta in the periphery was to test whether ivuxolimab changed TCR sequence diversity and drove clonal T-cell expansion. The paper covers the monotherapy dose-escalation part of the phase I ivuxolimab trial, which included N ≈ 57 patients. General study outcomes and caveats: In the 0.1-3.0 mg/kg groups, partial responders had among the lowest normalized peripheral clonal expansion, particularly in CD8+ T cells. After ivuxolimab, expanded clones were on average more numerous among CD8+ T cells than among CD4+ T cells. Antigen specificity was not determined for the clonally expanded peripheral T cells. Clonal expansion of both CD4+ and CD8+ blood T cells was observed from baseline to week 6 at doses 0.1 to 3.0 mg/kg. Low levels of normalized T-cell clonal expansion were also shown by some nonresponding patients.

Genomic DNA was extracted from sorted cells for sequencing of the TCRbeta CDR3 region. The immunoSEQ Assay was used for sequencing of TCRbeta CDR3 regions. TCRdb's version of the immuneACCESS table is confined to in-frame rearrangements and falls short of the full clone set. An unresolved V gene accounts for under half of the shortfall where checked; the remainder is of unknown origin. The sample contains 90,000 to 100,000 clones, about 90% of them found a single time. Clones ranked in the top ten supply 0.15% to 0.2% of the sample. This chain is built from TRBV19 and TRBJ1-2, with no reliable assignment of the D segment. This TCR was sampled from an adult with an advanced solid tumor such as melanoma, head and neck, liver or kidney cancer. The specimen was CD4+ or CD8+ T cells sorted from blood, collected in a trial of the OX40 agonist ivuxolimab. This receptor carries the CDR3 CASRNIANYGYTF. The nucleotides read TGTGCCAGTAGAAACATAGCTAACTATGGCTACACCTTC. The CDR3 plus the reference TRBV19 and TRBJ1-2 genes for the other parts give the full variable domain: DGGITQSPKYLFRKEGQNVTLSCEQNLNHDAMYWYRQDPGQGLRLIYYSQIVNDFQKGDIAEGYSVSREKKESFPLTVTSAQKNPTAFYLCASRNIANYGYTFGSGTRLTVV.